This T cell receptor beta chain stems from a study of blood T cell repertoires in COVID-19 (dated by TCRdb to 2020 to 2021). About the study as a whole: Samples covering the acute and convalescent phases of COVID-19 were provided by collaborators in the United States, Italy and Spain. The material from the prospective study consisted of cDNA or gDNA derived from T cells, B-cell-depleted T cells, or PBMCs. The dataset comprised deeply sampled blood TCRbeta repertoires from subjects exposed to, actively infected with, or recovered from COVID-19. The repertoires were released in a freely available public database intended as a resource for research on the immune response to SARS-CoV-2. Samples came from the ongoing ImmuneRACE study (first 160 participants) plus 1,254 subjects from 6 global collaborators. The sample metadata nearly always contained a de-identified subject ID, COVID-19 status, age in years and sex. Where HLA class I and class II types were available, the types were taken from metadata supplied by the sample provider, not from assay-based typing. Study-level results and caveats: The quantity of clinical and demographic metadata differed by source and by participant and was supplied without curation.

Worth noting for this clone: Its antigen remains undetermined. No base qualities exist here, and no much larger clone lies one base off it.

Each collaborating institution followed its own protocols to collect whole blood in K2EDTA tubes. For TCRbeta analysis, collaborator samples were shipped as frozen whole blood, as isolated PBMCs, or as DNA extracted from either sample type. CDR1 SGDLS and CDR2 YYNGEE were looked up in the germline V gene. The CDR3, from cysteine to phenylalanine, totals 18 residues. Only the CDR3 portion is preserved as DNA: 54 bases, with reading frame beginning at the first base. The germline V and J ends show losses of 4 bases and 0 bases respectively, and no gene match explains 14 bases of the junction. The immunoSEQ Assay, a bias-controlled multiplex PCR, was used to amplify TCRbeta CDR3 regions from genomic DNA. Under the source paper's analysis protocol: The number of nucleated cells in each sample was estimated from the amplification of reference gene primers within the assay. To quantify the absolute abundance of each unique TCRbeta CDR3 rearrangement, sequence reads were collapsed and filtered. Productive Simpson clonality was computed per sample as the square root of Simpson's diversity index over productive rearrangements. What TCRdb holds here is the immuneACCESS table cut down to in-frame rearrangements. Part of the clones is not present; checked against another copy, under half of the missing clones reflect an unresolved V gene, and the others are unexplained. The V and J calls and clone size come from that table; D and trimming were worked out from the DNA. This sample lists about 96,000 clones; roughly 80% were detected once. The biggest ten clones account for around a sixth of the sample.

The receptor comes from an older woman with acute or convalescent COVID-19. Sequencing was carried out using peripheral blood. The chain employs TRBV9 and TRBJ2-3; TRBD1 agrees with 7 junctional bases. Read as DNA, the sequence is TGTGCCAGCAGCCCTAGAACAGTCGGACAGGCGAGCACAGATACGCAGTATTTT. This is translated as CASSPRTVGQASTDTQYF. Full variable domain (CDR3 extended with the reference TRBV9 and TRBJ2-3 proteins): DSGVTQTPKHLITATGQRVTLRCSPRSGDLSVYWYQQSLDQGLQFLIQYYNGEERAKGNILERFSAQQFPDLHSELNLSSLELGDSALYFCASSPRTVGQASTDTQYFGPGTRLTVL.